This T cell receptor beta chain was captured by sequencing in a study of shared clonotypes between healthy human individuals. Details on this clone: Its matching antigen is unknown.

The assay was immunoSEQ multiplex PCR, and TCRdb's table has in-frame clones only and misses some. The data show 2 million to 3 million clones, over 85% seen once. The germline V gene encodes CDR1 MDHEN and CDR2 SYDVKM. CDR3 size: 17 residues. J gave up 4 bases and V 5 bases, and 9 bases lay outside the gene matches. Whole-study results and caveats: Read depth was anticipated to influence clonotype sharing among donors.

This TCR was sampled from a man aged 18-30 years in good health. Some clones in this sample may be carry-over from other donors' samples. The V call is TRBV28, the J call TRBJ2-5, with 14 bases identical to TRBD2. Sequencing input: naive CD4+ T cells from PBMCs. As to subset: CD45RA+ positively selected. The CDR3 loop is CASSPPIGLAGGETQYF. As DNA, the CDR3 is TGTGCCAGCAGTCCCCCGATAGGACTAGCGGGAGGAGAGACCCAGTACTTC.